The source of this TCR beta chain is a study of blood T cell repertoires in COVID-19. As processed by the authors: Reference gene primer amplification gave nucleated cell count estimates. Sequencing used immunoSEQ multiplex PCR; TCRdb keeps in-frame clones, though not all of them. Clone size and the V and J calls come from that table; the DNA yielded D and trimming. The repertoire consists of about 110,000 clones, with approximately 81% occurring once and the leading ten covering roughly 1.6%. Germline V lookup: CDR1 SGHTA, CDR2 FQGNSA. With V trimmed by 5 bases and J by 3 bases, 7 bases remained unmatched. This CDR3 comprises 15 residues.

J is TRBJ1-5 and V is TRBV7-2; TRBD1 aligns across 7 bases. The receptor was isolated from a man aged 50 or older with acute or convalescent COVID-19. The sequencing input was peripheral blood. The CDR3 reads CASSIAGGYNQPQHF. In DNA form, the CDR3 reads TGTGCCAGCAGCATCGCAGGGGGTTACAATCAGCCCCAGCATTTT.